Here is one T cell receptor beta chain with its context. Some clones are missing from TCRdb's copy, which holds only in-frame ones; the method was immunoSEQ multiplex PCR. The sample contains just over 80,000 clones, just under 90% of which appear only once. The V end lost 4 bases, the J end lost 1 base, and 13 bases lay between the germline ends. This CDR3 has 15 residues. Germline-derived CDR1 and CDR2 are MNHEY and SMNVEV (reference sequence). The sample originates from a study of T cell responses to AZD1222 COVID-19 vaccine. The sample consisted of peripheral blood, taken on day 0 of AZD1222 vaccination. The clonotype originates from an adult in good health. The chain couples TRBV27 to TRBJ1-1; TRBD1 might be the D (6 bases). The CDR3 nucleotides read TGTGCCAGCAGTTATACAGGGCGGCAGAACACTGAAGCTTTCTTT. Its translation is CASSYTGRQNTEAFF.